This T cell receptor beta chain comes out of a study of blood T cells in healthy people across ages. V was trimmed by 8 bases and J by 8 bases, leaving 15 bases between them. The CDR3 contains 12 residues. Germline values: CDR1 SQVTM, CDR2 ANQGSEA. General observations from the study: Per million T cells, TCR beta diversity dropped about linearly as age rose. Greater diversity and more naive CD4+ cells were seen in long-lived donors than in aged donors.

A second PCR of 7 to 11 cycles used a sample-barcoded 5' primer and a J-beta primer mix. TCRdb itself ran the 5' RACE reads through MiXCR, one entry per CDR3 protein. Of 1.2 million to 1.5 million distinct CDR3 sequences detected, 42% appear once; the ten largest clones hold 7.9%. With regard to this clonotype: What it binds is not known.

Researchers isolated at least 6.5 million PBMCs per sample. The source material was blood. V usage is TRBV29-1 and J usage is TRBJ1-4; the D gene is possibly TRBD1 (5 bases). This TCR was sampled from a woman between 18 and 29 years old in good health. The CDR3 region has the DNA TGCAGCAACAAGGGGATTGGCGAAAAACTGTTTTTT. As protein: CSNKGIGEKLFF.